The source of this TCR delta chain is a study of γδ T cells in repeated Plasmodium falciparum infection (dated by TCRdb to 2020 to 2022). Study-level background: In the natural-infection arm, Malian children exposed to intense seasonal malaria transmission were enrolled and compared against age and gender matched Australian children. Samples from controlled-infection subjects were taken at baseline, right before selected infections, and 21 days after each infection. The study looked at how repeated Plasmodium falciparum infection shapes the human gammadelta T cell repertoire, using both natural infection in Mali and controlled human malaria infection. Five malaria-naive U.S. adults underwent four controlled human malaria infections by bites from P. falciparum NF54-infected Anopheles stephensi mosquitoes over 644 days. Malian gammadelta TCR repertoires were analysed cross-sectionally in periods with no transmission and longitudinally across episodes of acute febrile malaria. Results and caveats for the whole study, not just this receptor: Repeated controlled infections appeared to drive waves of new clonotype selection in Vdelta2-negative, largely Vdelta1+, gammadelta TCR repertoires. The controlled-infection cohort was small, limiting analysis of inter-individual variability in gammadelta T cell responses. The Malian cohort came from a small rural village of predominantly one ethnic group, limiting generalizability. Compared with Australian children, Malian children appeared to have Vdelta2-negative gammadelta TCR repertoires that were more clonally expanded, less diverse and less shared. Vgamma9/Vdelta2+ TCR repertoires kept a highly stable polyclonal repertoire across time and infection, and many TCRgamma sequences overlapped between individuals.

Comment on this clone: The specificity of this receptor is unknown. TCRdb pairs this DNA with a much larger clone's protein that differs at residue 15, likely a read error; the protein shown was translated from the DNA.

The method behind the library was multiplex PCR. Sequencer: Illumina MiSeq. Every sorted gammadelta T cell sample had both its TCR gamma (TRG) and TCR delta (TRD) chains sequenced. Regarding the original processing steps: Repertoire analyses included clonotype tree plots, accumulated frequency of the top 20 clonotypes, diversity index (DI) and D75 metrics. TCRdb reran clone calling on the public reads with CATT; rows sharing one DNA sequence were then combined. The V and J calls come from TCRdb's annotation, not from the publication. The sample table lists 45,000 to 60,000 delta-chain clones, 1.9% of them with a count of one. Approximately 25% of the sample goes to the ten largest clones. The CDR3 measures 23 amino acids from cysteine to phenylalanine. Only the CDR3 region is kept as DNA, spanning 69 bases read in frame from base 1. The V and J ends are trimmed by 2 bases and 0 bases, leaving 34 bases between them. The germline V gene encodes CDR1 TSWWSYY and CDR2 QGS.

Vgamma9/Vdelta2+ and Vdelta2-negative gammadelta T cell populations were flow-sorted from peripheral blood mononuclear cells for bulk TCR repertoire analysis. This TCR was sampled from a pool of human donors (malaria-infected and uninfected, not separated). Material: gamma-delta T cells from blood. In this chain, TRDV1 is recombined with TRDJ1, with the D segment possibly TRDD2 or TRDD3, each aligning over 5 bases. The CDR3 is CALGELLPARGRGGVRDTDKLIF. DNA sequence: TGTGCTCTTGGGGAATTGCTTCCCGCGCGAGGGAGAGGGGGGGTACGCGACACCGATAAACTCATCTTT.